One and the same sample provided the 21 T cell receptor beta chains below, sequenced in a study of T cell repertoires in cytomegalovirus infection. No cognate antigen is known for these TCRs. TCRdb recomputed calls from the reads with MiXCR, one row per CDR3 protein. Of about 78,000 distinct CDR3 sequences in the sample, around 37% are singletons; the top ten hold roughly 93%. The sequencing used CD8+ T cells from cultured PBMCs, collected from culture after CMV antigen stimulation. These TCRs come from a human donor in good health (CMV status not recorded). Some clones in this sample may be carry-over from other donors' samples.

This clonotype came up a few times. This chain links TRBV7-2 with TRBJ1-2; D gene uncertain. This CDR3 is 15 amino acids long. The V and J ends lost 1 base and 4 bases respectively, with 13 bases between them. CDR1 is SGHTA, CDR2 FQGNSA, per germline. CDR3: CASSLGVLGSYGYTF. In nucleotides, the CDR3 is TGTGCCAGCAGCTTAGGTGTTTTGGGGTCCTATGGCTACACCTTC. Supplemented by reference TRBV7-2 and TRBJ1-2, the full variable domain reads GAGVSQSPSNKVTEKGKDVELRCDPISGHTALYWYRQSLGQGLEFLIYFQGNSAPDKSGLPSDRFSAERTGGSVSTLTIQRTQQEDSAVYLCASSLGVLGSYGYTFGSGTRLTVV.

The V and J genes are TRBV7-2 and TRBJ2-7, with D hard to call. CDR1 and CDR2 from the germline V gene are SGHTA and FQGNSA. The CDR3 has 13 amino acids. With 6 bases removed from V and 1 base from J, the gap between germline ends came to 10 bases. The CDR3, as DNA: TGTGCCAGCAGTGCACCGCTATCCTACGAGCAGTACTTC. Protein product: CASSAPLSYEQYF.

This chain connects TRBV5-5 to TRBJ2-2; a weak D match, TRBD1 (6 bases). The CDR3 runs 15 residues. Trimming removed 1 base at V and 4 bases at J, with 11 bases between. Germline loops: CDR1 SGHKS, CDR2 YYEKEE (reference sequence). As DNA, the CDR3 is TGTGCCAGCAGCTTGACAGGGCAGAGCACCGGGGAGCTGTTTTTT. This encodes CASSLTGQSTGELFF. Complete variable domain (other parts from reference TRBV5-5 and TRBJ2-2): DAGVTQSPTHLIKTRGQQVTLRCSPISGHKSVSWYQQVLGQGPQFIFQYYEKEERGRGNFPDRFSARQFPNYSSELNVNALLLGDSALYLCASSLTGQSTGELFFGEGSRLTVL.

The gene calls are TRBV4-1 and TRBJ1-2, with TRBD1 identical over 7 bases. V dropped 0 bases and J dropped 4; count of bases not matched to a gene: 8. CDR1 is MGHRA, CDR2 YSYEKL, per germline. The CDR3 runs 16 residues. For the CDR3, the DNA is TGCGCCAGCAGCCAAGATCCCACAGGGGCTCGCTATGGCTACACCTTC. Translating it yields CASSQDPTGARYGYTF.

In this sample, this clonotype turned up once. The CDR3 is CASSLSGLGNEQFF. The CDR3 DNA reads as TGTGCCAGCAGTTTATCGGGACTCGGGAATGAGCAGTTCTTC. The chain recombines TRBV27 with TRBJ2-1; a possible D gene is TRBD2 (6 bases). V was cut by 0 bases and J by 7 bases, with 10 bases left in between. This CDR3 has 14 amino acids. Germline CDR1 is MNHEY and CDR2 is SMNVEV (reference sequence).

This sequence joins TRBV27 and TRBJ2-2; D remains unclear. The CDR3 covers 11 residues. With 7 bases removed from V and 4 bases from J, the gap between germline ends came to 4 bases. Germline CDR1 is MNHEY and CDR2 is SMNVEV (reference sequence). This chain's CDR3 is CASTSTGELFF. The CDR3 DNA sequence: TGTGCCAGCACTAGCACCGGGGAGCTGTTTTTT.

This chain uses TRBV7-3 with TRBJ2-2; D unresolved. The CDR3 has 12 residues. Germline CDR1 reads SGHTA; CDR2 reads FQGTGA. Trimming took 1 base from V and 6 from J, leaving 3 bases between them. Here the CDR3 reads CASSLISGELFF. Here the CDR3 DNA reads TGTGCCAGCAGCTTAATCTCCGGGGAGCTGTTTTTT.

CDR3 DNA sequence: TGTGCCAGCAGCCCGGACCGGGGGAGCGATGGAGGAAATGAGCAGTTCTTC. Translating gives CASSPDRGSDGGNEQFF. This chain uses TRBV3-1 with TRBJ2-1, with TRBD2 as a possible D gene (6 bases). Between the trimmed V and J ends, which lost 4 bases and 7 bases, there was a span of 23 bases. In germline, CDR1 is LGHDT, CDR2 YNNKEL (reference sequence). The CDR3 runs 17 residues.

The V and J genes are TRBV20-1 and TRBJ2-5; 8 bases match TRBD1. CDR1 and CDR2 (germline): DFQATT, SNEGSKA (reference sequence). The ends lost 5 bases at V and 3 bases at J; junction bases unmatched: 11. CDR3 length equals 15 residues. CDR3 loop: CSARTTGDIEETQYF. CDR3 in DNA: TGCAGTGCTCGGACGACAGGGGATATAGAAGAGACCCAGTACTTC.

The genes are TRBV7-9 and TRBJ1-1; D is uncertain. V dropped 5 bases and J dropped 0 bases, with 13 bases sitting between them. The CDR3 runs 15 residues. Per germline, CDR1 SEHNR and CDR2 FQNEAQ (reference sequence). CDR3 in DNA: TGTGCCAGCAGCCGCTCCACTGAATTGAACACTGAAGCTTTCTTT. It is translated as CASSRSTELNTEAFF.

The chain uses TRBV27 and TRBJ2-6, with D maybe TRBD1 (6 bases). V lost 6 bases and J 0 bases, leaving 9 bases between the germline ends. This CDR3 spans 15 amino acids. Germline-derived CDR1 and CDR2 are MNHEY and SMNVEV (reference sequence). As DNA, the CDR3 is TGTGCCAGCAGCACAGGGATCTCTGGGGCCAACGTCCTGACTTTC. It is translated as CASSTGISGANVLTF.

This clonotype was observed at least ten times. The chain carries TRBV4-1 and TRBJ1-1; 10 nucleotides match TRBD1. J was trimmed by 4 bases and V by 3 bases; bases with no gene match: 5. The V gene's germline CDR1 is MGHRA and CDR2 YSYEKL. CDR3 length equals 15 residues. CDR3 loop: CASSHGDRGLTEAFF. The CDR3 DNA sequence: TGCGCCAGCAGCCATGGGGACAGGGGCCTCACTGAAGCTTTCTTT.

The chain is built from TRBV19 and TRBJ1-1, with D unresolved. CDR3 length: 15 residues. V was trimmed by 4 bases and J by 1 base, leaving 13 bases between them. CDR1 and CDR2 (germline): LNHDA, SQIVND (reference sequence). In nucleotides, the CDR3 is TGTGCCAGTAGTACCAGTTACCGACCGAACACTGAAGCTTTCTTT. Amino acids: CASSTSYRPNTEAFF.

This clonotype appeared once. CDR3 nucleotides: TGTGCCAGTAGTGGGATCATGAACACCGGGGAGCTGTTTTTT. This gives the protein CASSGIMNTGELFF. The rearrangement links TRBV19 to TRBJ2-2; no clear D gene. In germline, CDR1 is LNHDA, CDR2 SQIVND (reference sequence). The germline V and J ends were trimmed by 5 bases and 1 base, with 8 bases remaining between them. CDR3 length: 14 residues.

In its sample, this clonotype was seen many times. This chain connects TRBV27 to TRBJ2-5; D might be TRBD2 (6 bases). Germline CDR1 reads MNHEY; CDR2 reads SMNVEV (reference sequence). The V end was cut by 5 bases, the J end by 4 bases, with 20 bases between. CDR3 length equals 16 residues. For the CDR3, the DNA is TGTGCCAGCAGTCTAGGGACTGGTGGGGAGGTAGAGACCCAGTACTTC. As protein: CASSLGTGGEVETQYF.

This clonotype was recorded a few times. The rearrangement links TRBV4-1 to TRBJ2-7; D not resolved. CDR3 length: 14 amino acids. The V gene's germline CDR1 is MGHRA and CDR2 YSYEKL. Deletions cut 0 bases from V and 5 bases from J, with 11 bases between. This chain's CDR3 is CASSQEGSPDEQYF. The CDR3 DNA sequence: TGCGCCAGCAGCCAAGAAGGCTCTCCGGACGAGCAGTACTTC.

This clonotype has just one count. The chain recombines TRBV6-1 with TRBJ2-5; D is uncertain. Looked up from germline, CDR1 is MNHNS and CDR2 is SASEGT. This CDR3 comprises 13 residues. Deletions cut 5 bases from V and 2 bases from J, with 9 bases between. The CDR3 DNA reads TGTGCCAGCAGTTACAACCCTCAAGAGACCCAGTACTTC. This encodes CASSYNPQETQYF.

The chain carries TRBV27 and TRBJ2-1, with a possible D match to TRBD2 (6 bases). The CDR3 length is 13 residues. Germline values: CDR1 MNHEY, CDR2 SMNVEV (reference sequence). V lost 7 bases and J 6 bases, leaving 13 bases between the germline ends. CDR3: CASTTGLSNEQFF. CDR3 in DNA: TGTGCCAGCACCACGGGACTCTCCAATGAGCAGTTCTTC.

In its sample, this clonotype was seen a few times. V usage is TRBV25-1 and J usage is TRBJ2-7; D gene ambiguous. CDR3 length: 15 amino acids. Trimming pared 3 bases from V and 2 bases from J, leaving 14 bases between. The germline V gene encodes CDR1 MGHDK and CDR2 SYGVNS. CDR3 amino acids: CASSDGKMQPYEQYF. CDR3 nucleotides: TGTGCCAGCAGTGATGGTAAGATGCAGCCCTACGAGCAGTACTTC.

The chain employs TRBV7-2 and TRBJ1-2; D perhaps matches TRBD1 (6 bases). The CDR3 has 16 amino acids. V was shortened by 1 base and J by 5 bases, with 17 bases between the two germline ends. The V gene's germline CDR1 is SGHTA and CDR2 FQGNSA. The CDR3 DNA follows: TGTGCCAGCAGCTTAGAGGGGGGCCAAGGATGGTATGGCTACACCTTC. It codes for CASSLEGGQGWYGYTF.

The V and J genes are TRBV5-6 and TRBJ2-1; the D is unclear. The V end was cut by 0 bases, the J end by 9 bases, with 7 bases between. The CDR3 is made up of 12 amino acids. CDR1 and CDR2 from the germline V gene are SGHDT and YYEEEE. The CDR3 region is CASSLVLGEQFF. The CDR3 coding sequence is TGTGCCAGCAGCTTGGTCCTCGGTGAGCAGTTCTTC.